One sample yielded the 29 T cell receptor beta chains listed below, sequenced in a study of T cells in Graves' hyperthyroidism and ophthalmopathy. Researchers amplified the TCR beta CDR3 regions from RNA transcripts. The study used the HTBI primer set for a first-round RT-PCR of the TCR CDR3. TCRdb ran MiXCR on the multiplex PCR reads and lists one entry per CDR3 protein. This table has 700,000 to 950,000 distinct CDR3 sequences, roughly a third appearing once. Source material: blood. These receptors originate from a woman aged 40 to 49 with Graves' hyperthyroidism.

The chain combines TRBV12-3 or TRBV12-4 with TRBJ1-1, with a tentative D call TRBD1 (6 bases). V lost 6 bases, J lost 10 bases, and 18 bases lay in between. The CDR3 is 13 amino acids. In DNA form, the CDR3 reads TGTGCCAGCAGCCCCGGACAGACCTCCGGAGCTTTCTTT. Amino acid sequence: CASSPGQTSGAFF.

The chain employs TRBV9 and TRBJ1-3; TRBD1 matches 7 bases. The CDR3 extends over 17 amino acids. The ends lost 4 bases at V and 7 bases at J; junction bases unmatched: 17. Germline V gene sequence: CDR1 SGDLS, CDR2 YYNGEE. As DNA, the CDR3 is TGTGCCAGCAGCTTTGACCCCCCAACGACAGGGAGTAACACCATATATTTT. Translated, it gives CASSFDPPTTGSNTIYF.

Points on this clonotype: Sequence at one end of the junction differs from germline and may be a read error. The chain uses TRBV6-5 and TRBJ1-2; the D gene is possibly TRBD1 (5 bases). The CDR3 is 12 amino acids. Germline lookup yields CDR1 MNHEY and CDR2 SVGAGI. The CDR3 here is CASSYPFGGNAF. The CDR3 DNA reads TGTGCCAGCAGTTACCCCTTCGGGGGGAACGCCTTC.

The chain links TRBV19 to TRBJ1-2; D might be TRBD1 (5 bases). CDR1 is LNHDA and CDR2 is SQIVND in the germline V gene (reference sequence). With 6 bases removed from V and 3 bases from J, the gap between germline ends came to 17 bases. This CDR3 has 15 residues. The CDR3 spells CASSLERGLDYGYTF. CDR3 in DNA: TGTGCCAGTAGCTTGGAGAGGGGCTTGGACTATGGCTACACCTTC.

Concerning this clonotype itself: This may come from a read error, since a much larger clone is one base off. This chain uses TRBV20-1 with TRBJ2-5; TRBD2 agrees at 8 bases. Germline CDR1 is DFQATT and CDR2 is SNEGSKA (reference sequence). The CDR3 covers 12 residues. The CDR3 DNA sequence: TGCAGCGGGGGGGCGGGACAAGAGACCCAGTACTTC. Its translation is CSGGAGQETQYF.

The chain employs TRBV12-3 or TRBV12-4 and TRBJ2-5; 7 nucleotides align to TRBD2. J lost 5 bases, V lost 2 bases, and 5 bases had no gene match. This CDR3 has 14 residues. For the CDR3, the DNA is TGTGCCAGCAGTTTATTGGGGGAGGGGGAGACCCAGTACTTC. Translation gives CASSLLGEGETQYF.

A note on this clonotype: Germline and junction disagree at one end, which may indicate a read error. The rearrangement links TRBV7-7 to TRBJ1-1; the D gene is possibly TRBD1 (5 bases). Germline V gene lookup returns CDR1 SSHAT and CDR2 FNYEAQ (reference sequence). This CDR3 is built from 14 residues. For the CDR3, the DNA is TGTGCTAGCAGCCAAAGCGGGGGGGAGACTGAAGCTTTCTTT. Amino acids: CASSQSGGETEAFF.

For this clonotype: This sequence may be a read error, since a much larger clone differs from it by one base. In DNA form, the CDR3 reads TGTGCCAGCACCTCGACAGGGCTGGGGAACACTGAAGCTTTCTTT. Residues: CASTSTGLGNTEAFF. The chain recombines TRBV7-2 with TRBJ1-1; 7 bases are a match to TRBD1. The J segment lost 1 base and the V segment lost 7 bases, leaving 9 bases of the junction unmatched. CDR3 length equals 15 residues. Per the germline V gene, CDR1 is SGHTA and CDR2 is FQGNSA.

This clonotype was picked up many times. The chain has TRBV24-1 and TRBJ1-2, with 7 bases fitting TRBD1. CDR3 length equals 18 residues. V lost 3 bases to trimming and J lost 5 bases; unmatched junction nucleotides: 17. Per the germline V gene, CDR1 is KGHDR and CDR2 is SFDVKD. The CDR3 nucleotides are TGTGCCACCAGTGATCCCCACCGGGCGGGGAGGGGGCCGTATGGCTACACCTTC. Amino acids: CATSDPHRAGRGPYGYTF.

V and J are TRBV7-9 and TRBJ1-3, with D uncertain. V was shortened by 5 bases and J by 0 bases, with 8 bases between the two germline ends. The CDR3 runs to 14 residues. Germline V gives CDR1 SEHNR, CDR2 FQNEAQ (reference sequence). The CDR3 spells CASSQAFSGNTIYF. For the CDR3, the DNA is TGTGCCAGCAGCCAAGCGTTCTCTGGAAACACCATATATTTT.

This clonotype has at least ten counts. The rearrangement links TRBV4-3 to TRBJ1-1; D is uncertain. CDR3 length: 14 amino acids. Germline-derived CDR1 and CDR2 are LGHNA and YSLEER. The germline V and J ends were trimmed by 4 bases and 0 bases, with 9 bases remaining between them. The CDR3, as DNA: TGCGCCAGCAGCCGAGAACACTTGAACACTGAAGCTTTCTTT. It encodes CASSREHLNTEAFF.

The chain uses TRBV7-9 and TRBJ1-1, with 11 nucleotides matching TRBD1. The CDR3 consists of 12 residues. V dropped 5 bases and J dropped 14; count of bases not matched to a gene: 7. The germline V gene has CDR1 SEHNR and CDR2 FQNEAQ (reference sequence). In DNA form, the CDR3 reads TGTGCCAGCAGCCACCGGGACAGGGGGAGATTCTTT. Protein: CASSHRDRGRFF. The full variable domain, completed using reference TRBV7-9 and TRBJ1-1, is DTGVSQNPRHKITKRGQNVTFRCDPISEHNRLYWYRQTLGQGPEFLTYFQNEAQLEKSRLLSDRFSAERPKGSFSTLEIQRTEQGDSAMYLCASSHRDRGRFFGQGTRLTVV.

This clonotype was seen a few times. CDR3 loop: CASSLGHGTGELFF. In nucleotides, the CDR3 is TGTGCCAGCAGCTTGGGTCATGGCACCGGGGAGCTGTTTTTT. This rearrangement joins TRBV5-6 to TRBJ2-2; D call uncertain. V was clipped by 0 bases and J by 4 bases, with 7 bases between them. Looked up from germline, CDR1 is SGHDT and CDR2 is YYEEEE. This CDR3 is built from 14 residues.

The V gene is TRBV7-9, the J gene TRBJ2-2, with D tentatively TRBD1 (6 bases). The CDR3 is 14 amino acids. Germline CDR1 SEHNR, CDR2 FQNEAQ (reference sequence). With 0 bases removed from V and 7 bases from J, the gap between germline ends came to 9 bases. In DNA, the CDR3 is TGTGCCAGCAGCTTAGCCCAGGGGATCGGGGAGCTGTTTTTT. It is translated as CASSLAQGIGELFF.

This clonotype was seen a handful of times. Mismatch with germline at one junction end may stem from a read error. The chain links TRBV5-1 to TRBJ2-6; 11 nucleotides align to TRBD1. Germline values: CDR1 SGHRS, CDR2 YFSETQ. CDR3 length: 19 residues. CDR3 sequence (DNA): TGTGCCAGCAGCTGGGCCTCGGGACAGGGGGTGCAAGGGGCCAACGTCCTGACTTTC. This gives the protein CASSWASGQGVQGANVLTF.

This clonotype was observed once. The J gene is TRBJ1-5, the V gene TRBV28, with D unresolved. The CDR3 length is 17 residues. Trimming stripped 2 bases from V and 4 bases from J, with 18 bases between. Germline-derived CDR1 and CDR2 are MDHEN and SYDVKM. The chain's CDR3 is CASSLGRLLIHNQPQHF. In nucleotides, the CDR3 is TGTGCCAGCAGTTTAGGAAGGCTCCTTATCCATAATCAGCCCCAGCATTTT.

Notes on this clonotype: The junction shows a germline mismatch at one end, possibly a read error. The chain is built from TRBV2 and TRBJ1-5; TRBD1 is a possible D gene (5 bases). CDR1 and CDR2 (germline): SNHLY, FYNNEI. This CDR3 spans 15 amino acids. The CDR3 DNA follows: TGTGCCAGCAGTTTGGGGGTTGCGTCGGGTCAGCCCCGGCATTTT. This gives the protein CASSLGVASGQPRHF.

This chain joins TRBV20-1 and TRBJ1-3; possibly TRBD1 for D (5 bases). The CDR3 contains 14 residues. The germline V gene has CDR1 DFQATT and CDR2 SNEGSKA (reference sequence). V lost 6 bases, J lost 1 base, and 13 bases lay in between. The CDR3, as DNA: TGCAGTGCCATCAGCCAGGGATCTGGAAACACCATATATTTT. Translation gives CSAISQGSGNTIYF.

In regard to this clonotype: Germline and junction disagree at one end, which may indicate a read error. The chain couples TRBV10-3 to TRBJ2-7, with TRBD2 as a possible D gene (6 bases). Germline lookup yields CDR1 ENHRY and CDR2 SYGVKD. The length of the CDR3 is 13 residues. CDR3 nucleotides: TGTGCCATCAGTTCCGGGCGGGGCTACGATCAGTACTTC. Residues: CAISSGRGYDQYF.

The chain carries TRBV7-9 and TRBJ2-7; D possibly corresponds to TRBD2 (6 bases). The CDR3 runs to 14 residues. The germline gives CDR1 SEHNR, CDR2 FQNEAQ (reference sequence). V lost 5 bases to trimming and J lost 4 bases, with 15 bases between them. For the CDR3, the DNA is TGTGCCAGCAGCCGCCGGGACTTTTTTTACGAGCAGTACTTC. This encodes CASSRRDFFYEQYF.

The chain recombines TRBV20-1 with TRBJ2-7; 7 bases are shared with TRBD2. After removal of 6 bases from V and 9 bases from J, the junction contained 11 bases not matched to a gene. CDR1 and CDR2 (germline): DFQATT, SNEGSKA (reference sequence). This CDR3 comprises 12 residues. As DNA, the CDR3 is TGCAGTGCCACCCTCTCGGGGAGGGGGCAGTACTTC. Protein: CSATLSGRGQYF.

Ten or more counts support this clonotype. The V call is TRBV7-9, the J call TRBJ2-7, with D uncertain. Trimming removed 0 bases from V and 6 bases from J, with 12 bases in between. Germline V gene lookup returns CDR1 SEHNR and CDR2 FQNEAQ (reference sequence). The CDR3 spans 14 residues. The DNA for the CDR3 is TGTGCCAGCAGCTTAGCGTCCCTGCAGGCCGAGCAGTACTTC. This gives the protein CASSLASLQAEQYF.

The DNA for the CDR3 is TGTGCCAGCAGCTTTGATTCCGGGGGGGAGCTGTTTTTT. Encoded protein: CASSFDSGGELFF. The chain uses TRBV5-4 and TRBJ2-2, with unresolved D. The CDR3 has 13 amino acids. V was cut by 2 bases and J by 8 bases, with 10 bases left in between. Germline V gene sequence: CDR1 SGHNT, CDR2 YYREEE (reference sequence).

In this sample, this clonotype turned up a few times. V gene TRBV12-3 or TRBV12-4 combines with J gene TRBJ1-2; weak D call: TRBD1 (5 bases). This CDR3 is built from 12 residues. The V end was cut by 3 bases, the J end by 8 bases, with 10 bases between. The CDR3 DNA reads TGTGCCAGCAGTTTTGGGGACGGAGGCTACACCTTC. It is translated as CASSFGDGGYTF.

Ten or more counts support this clonotype. The V call is TRBV5-8, the J call TRBJ1-6; D uncertain. The V gene lost 4 bases and the J gene lost 5 bases, with 7 bases spanning the gap. Germline V CDR1 and CDR2: SGHTS, YDEGEE. The CDR3 spans 13 residues. The CDR3 coding sequence is TGTGCCAGCAGCGGAGTGGATAATTCACCCCTCCACTTT. Amino acids: CASSGVDNSPLHF. Combining the CDR3 with reference TRBV5-8 and TRBJ1-6 gives the whole variable domain EAGVTQSPTHLIKTRGQQATLRCSPISGHTSVYWYQQALGLGLQFLLWYDEGEERNRGNFPPRFSGRQFPNYSSELNVNALELEDSALYLCASSGVDNSPLHFGNGTRLTVT.

Many counts were recorded for this clonotype. The rearrangement uses TRBV7-9 and TRBJ1-1; D not certain. Germline assignment: CDR1 SEHNR and CDR2 FQNEAQ (reference sequence). The CDR3 spans 13 residues. V lost 1 base and J 7 bases, leaving 10 bases between the germline ends. The CDR3 DNA sequence: TGTGCCAGCAGCTTAGATGAGGACCGTGAAGCTTTCTTT. Protein: CASSLDEDREAFF.

A remark on this clonotype: A clone one base away is much larger, so this may be a read error. The rearrangement joins TRBV25-1 to TRBJ1-2, with TRBD1 matching over 7 bases. The CDR3 covers 15 residues. CDR1 and CDR2 (germline): MGHDK, SYGVNS. The CDR3 DNA follows: TGTGCCAACAGTGATCCGGGACAGAATAACTATGGCTACACCTTC. Amino acid sequence: CANSDPGQNNYGYTF.

As to this clonotype: A much larger clone differs from this one at a single base, so this may be a read error. The chain uses TRBV2 and TRBJ2-2; 8 bases fit TRBD1. Germline V gives CDR1 SNHLY, CDR2 FYNNEI. The CDR3 runs to 13 residues. The CDR3 DNA follows: TGCAGCGTTGAACGGACAGGGTCCGGGGAGCTGTTTTTT. It is translated as CSVERTGSGELFF.

This clonotype was seen repeatedly, ten times or more. A read error may produce the germline difference seen at one junction end. The chain combines TRBV11-3 with TRBJ1-2, with D hard to call. Germline V CDR1 and CDR2: SGHNT, YENEEA. The CDR3 loop spans 11 amino acids. CDR3 amino acids: CASSLDSVARF. CDR3 coding DNA: TGTGCCAGCAGCTTAGATTCGGTCGCACGCTTC.